The 23 T cell receptor beta chains in this list originate from one sample, sequenced in a study of beta chain features in type 1 diabetes (dated by TCRdb to 2017 to 2018). Receptor libraries were prepared by the immunoSEQ multiplex PCR assay. All of the isolated RNA was reverse transcribed with the High Capacity cDNA Reverse Transcription Kit, so expressed TCRB transcripts were sequenced. Entries here come from immuneACCESS through TCRdb and include only in-frame sequences with V and J called. Some clones fail to appear in such tables; in the studies checked, an unresolved V gene covers under half of the shortfall, and the cause of the remainder is unknown. Present in this sample are some 640,000 clones, about 14% of which were seen just once. In total, the top ten clones hold roughly 0.04% of the sample. Antigen specificity for these receptors is unknown. General study outcomes and caveats: A moderate but significant shortening of TCRB CDR3 length was observed in type 1 diabetes patients in all four CD4+ subsets.

Sequencing was done on a sample of naive CD4+ T cells from blood. Per the publication, the cell subset or site label means: true naive CD4+ T cells. These receptors were taken from a man younger than 35 with type 1 diabetes.

This chain links TRBV9 with TRBJ2-7; D not resolved. Trimming removed 4 bases from V and 3 bases from J, with 11 bases in between. Germline V gene data show CDR1 as SGDLS and CDR2 as YYNGEE. CDR3 length: 13 residues. The chain's CDR3 is CASSSRVNYEQYF. CDR3 in DNA: TGTGCCAGCAGCTCACGGGTAAACTACGAGCAGTACTTC. Based on the CDR3 plus reference TRBV9 and TRBJ2-7, the full variable domain is DSGVTQTPKHLITATGQRVTLRCSPRSGDLSVYWYQQSLDQGLQFLIQYYNGEERAKGNILERFSAQQFPDLHSELNLSSLELGDSALYFCASSSRVNYEQYFGPGTRLTVT.

This clone was counted a few times. The chain couples TRBV16 to TRBJ1-2, with D uncertain. The CDR3 is 11 amino acids. Germline CDR1 reads KGHSY; CDR2 reads FQNENV. Trimming removed 1 base from V and 7 bases from J, with 4 bases in between. CDR3 sequence (DNA): TGTGCCAGCAGCCAATTTTCTGGCTACACCTTC. It is translated as CASSQFSGYTF.

The chain uses TRBV7-2 and TRBJ1-4, with 8 bases identical to TRBD1. Trimming at V came to 4 bases and at J to 3 bases, leaving 7 bases not matched to a gene. This CDR3 region has 16 residues. The germline V gene encodes CDR1 SGHTA and CDR2 FQGNSA. CDR3 sequence (DNA): TGTGCCAGCAGCTCCGACAGGGGCAGGGCTAATGAAAAACTGTTTTTT. Protein: CASSSDRGRANEKLFF. Supplemented by reference TRBV7-2 and TRBJ1-4, the full variable domain reads GAGVSQSPSNKVTEKGKDVELRCDPISGHTALYWYRQSLGQGLEFLIYFQGNSAPDKSGLPSDRFSAERTGGSVSTLTIQRTQQEDSAVYLCASSSDRGRANEKLFFGSGTQLSVL.

There are a few counts of this clone. This rearrangement joins TRBV7-2 to TRBJ2-3, with a tentative D call TRBD2 (5 bases). Trimming shortened V by 4 bases and J by 7 bases, and 12 bases separated the two germline ends. In germline, CDR1 is SGHTA, CDR2 FQGNSA. This CDR3 contains 13 residues. CDR3 region: CASSSASRNTQYF. The CDR3 DNA sequence: TGTGCCAGCAGCTCCGCTAGCAGGAATACGCAGTATTTT. The full variable domain, its missing parts supplied by reference TRBV7-2 and TRBJ2-3, is GAGVSQSPSNKVTEKGKDVELRCDPISGHTALYWYRQSLGQGLEFLIYFQGNSAPDKSGLPSDRFSAERTGGSVSTLTIQRTQQEDSAVYLCASSSASRNTQYFGPGTRLTVL.

This clone was seen a few times. V gene TRBV9 combines with J gene TRBJ2-2; D uncertain. The CDR3 consists of 15 residues. In germline, CDR1 is SGDLS, CDR2 YYNGEE. Trimming cost V 0 bases and J 6 bases, with 12 bases left between them. In DNA, the CDR3 is TGTGCCAGCAGCGTAGCTACTTCCCTTTCCGGGGAGCTGTTTTTT. It specifies CASSVATSLSGELFF.

Points on this clone: Other DNA sequences in the sample encode the same CDR3. This rearrangement joins TRBV29-1 to TRBJ2-7; no clear D gene. CDR1 and CDR2 from the germline V gene are SQVTM and ANQGSEA. The length of the CDR3 is 12 residues. Trimming cost V 4 bases and J 2 bases, with 9 bases left between them. CDR3 DNA sequence: TGCAGCGTTGGGGGTTCCCCCTACGAGCAGTACTTC. Translating it yields CSVGGSPYEQYF.

In its sample, this clone was seen a few times. This CDR3 is also generated by other DNA sequences in the sample. The J gene is TRBJ2-7, the V gene TRBV18; 10 positions agree with TRBD1. The CDR3 sequence is 14 residues long. The germline V gene encodes CDR1 KGHSH and CDR2 LQKENI. With 2 bases clipped from V and 3 bases from J, the junction kept 1 base outside the gene matches. CDR3 residues: CASSPGTGDYEQYF. CDR3 in DNA: TGTGCCAGCTCACCAGGGACAGGGGACTACGAGCAGTACTTC.

V and J are TRBV5-1 and TRBJ2-7; D is ambiguous. Trimming pared 4 bases from V and 2 bases from J, leaving 4 bases between. Germline values: CDR1 SGHRS, CDR2 YFSETQ. The CDR3 has 11 residues. The CDR3 nucleotides read TGCGCCAGCAGCGGAGCCTACGAGCAGTACTTC. It yields the protein CASSGAYEQYF.

In its sample, this clone was seen a few times. The chain couples TRBV7-9 to TRBJ1-2, with no clear D. Germline V gene lookup returns CDR1 SEHNR and CDR2 FQNEAQ (reference sequence). CDR3 size: 15 residues. Trimming cost V 1 base and J 4 bases, with 13 bases left between them. CDR3 residues: CASSLGTGDIYGYTF. The CDR3 DNA sequence: TGTGCCAGCAGCTTAGGGACCGGAGATATCTATGGCTACACCTTC. The variable domain in full, completed from reference TRBV7-9 and TRBJ1-2, reads DTGVSQNPRHKITKRGQNVTFRCDPISEHNRLYWYRQTLGQGPEFLTYFQNEAQLEKSRLLSDRFSAERPKGSFSTLEIQRTEQGDSAMYLCASSLGTGDIYGYTFGSGTRLTVV.

CDR3 nucleotides: TGCGCCAGCAGCTTCAAGCGGGGGGCGGAGACCCAGTACTTC. It encodes CASSFKRGAETQYF. The gene calls are TRBV5-1 and TRBJ2-5; 9 bases fit TRBD2. The CDR3 contains 14 residues. The V and J ends lost 2 bases and 5 bases, in that order; junction bases with no gene match: 4. Germline V gives CDR1 SGHRS, CDR2 YFSETQ. Full variable domain (remainder filled in from reference TRBV5-1 and TRBJ2-5): KAGVTQTPRYLIKTRGQQVTLSCSPISGHRSVSWYQQTPGQGLQFLFEYFSETQRNKGNFPGRFSGRQFSNSRSEMNVSTLELGDSALYLCASSFKRGAETQYFGPGTRLLVL.

The chain has TRBV5-1 and TRBJ2-7; the D is unclear. Trimming stripped 4 bases from V and 3 bases from J, with 14 bases between. CDR3 length equals 14 residues. Germline assignment: CDR1 SGHRS and CDR2 YFSETQ. The CDR3 is CASSPLGVGYEQYF. In nucleotides, the CDR3 is TGCGCCAGCAGCCCTCTTGGGGTGGGCTACGAGCAGTACTTC. The whole variable domain, filled in from reference TRBV5-1 and TRBJ2-7, reads KAGVTQTPRYLIKTRGQQVTLSCSPISGHRSVSWYQQTPGQGLQFLFEYFSETQRNKGNFPGRFSGRQFSNSRSEMNVSTLELGDSALYLCASSPLGVGYEQYFGPGTRLTVT.

With respect to this clone: Other DNA sequences within the sample encode an identical CDR3. The V and J genes are TRBV18 and TRBJ2-7; D gene unclear. The V gene lost 2 bases and the J gene lost 4 bases, with 3 bases spanning the gap. The CDR3 has 11 residues. Germline loops: CDR1 KGHSH, CDR2 LQKENI. The CDR3: CASSPGYEQYF. Written as DNA, the CDR3 is TGTGCCAGCTCACCAGGGTACGAGCAGTACTTC.

CDR3 loop: CASSLMRLGASTDTQYF. The CDR3 DNA follows: TGTGCCAGCAGCTTAATGAGGCTTGGCGCTAGCACAGATACGCAGTATTTT. This chain uses TRBV7-6 with TRBJ2-3; D unresolved. The CDR3 consists of 17 residues. Per the germline V gene, CDR1 is SGHVS and CDR2 is FNYEAQ. Trimming pared 2 bases from V and 0 bases from J, leaving 15 bases between.

This clone showed up just a few times. The chain joins TRBV19 to TRBJ1-5; 7 bases are a match to TRBD1. Germline V gene lookup returns CDR1 LNHDA and CDR2 SQIVND (reference sequence). V lost 5 bases and J lost 2; bases outside the gene matches: 12. This CDR3 comprises 17 residues. Here the CDR3 reads CASSPGGQVFGNQPQHF. The CDR3 coding sequence is TGTGCCAGTAGTCCCGGCGGACAGGTCTTCGGCAATCAGCCCCAGCATTTT.

This clone was observed a handful of times. This chain joins TRBV29-1 and TRBJ2-7; tentatively, D is TRBD1 (5 bases). Looked up from germline, CDR1 is SQVTM and CDR2 is ANQGSEA. Trimming removed 4 bases from V and 6 bases from J, with 10 bases in between. This CDR3 contains 11 residues. CDR3 loop: CSVGDTGEQYF. CDR3 sequence (DNA): TGCAGCGTTGGAGACACAGGCGAGCAGTACTTC.

This clone has more than one count but fewer than ten. The chain joins TRBV7-2 to TRBJ2-5; 8 nucleotides align to TRBD2. This CDR3 is 12 amino acids long. With V trimmed by 11 bases and J by 4 bases, 6 bases remained unmatched. Germline-derived CDR1 and CDR2 are SGHTA and FQGNSA. The DNA of the CDR3 is TGTGCCGGAGGCGGGGGGCCAGAGACCCAGTACTTC. It codes for CAGGGGPETQYF.

Worth noting for this clone: This sample also contains other DNA sequences that code for the same CDR3. In nucleotides, the CDR3 is TGTGCCAGCAGCCCCGGGGGCAATCAGCCCCAGCATTTT. It is translated as CASSPGGNQPQHF. The V call is TRBV7-9, the J call TRBJ1-5; no reliable D call. From germline, CDR1 is SEHNR and CDR2 FQNEAQ (reference sequence). The V gene lost 5 bases and the J gene lost 2 bases, with 7 bases spanning the gap. The CDR3 loop spans 13 amino acids. Using reference TRBV7-9 and TRBJ1-5 for the parts outside the CDR3, the full variable domain is DTGVSQNPRHKITKRGQNVTFRCDPISEHNRLYWYRQTLGQGPEFLTYFQNEAQLEKSRLLSDRFSAERPKGSFSTLEIQRTEQGDSAMYLCASSPGGNQPQHFGDGTRLSIL.

This clone has more than one count but fewer than ten. V usage is TRBV5-4 and J usage is TRBJ1-1, with TRBD1 identical over 8 bases. The length of the CDR3 is 15 residues. Looked up from germline, CDR1 is SGHNT and CDR2 is YYREEE (reference sequence). J gave up 1 base and V 2 bases, and 4 bases lay outside the gene matches. The CDR3 nucleotides read TGTGCCAGCAGCTTCCCTACAGGGGGGAACACTGAAGCTTTCTTT. Residues: CASSFPTGGNTEAFF.

This chain links TRBV6-4 with TRBJ1-2; 8 bases align to TRBD1. The trim removed 9 bases at V and 7 bases at J, leaving 10 bases unmatched. The germline V gene encodes CDR1 MRHNA and CDR2 SNTAGT. The CDR3 is 13 residues long. CDR3 residues: CARPGQGLAGYTF. In DNA, the CDR3 is TGTGCCAGACCTGGACAGGGTTTGGCTGGCTACACCTTC.

This clone turned up a few times. The chain combines TRBV5-4 with TRBJ1-5; TRBD1 might be the D (5 bases). Germline CDR1 reads SGHNT; CDR2 reads YYREEE (reference sequence). Trimming shortened V by 4 bases and J by 7 bases, and 18 bases separated the two germline ends. The CDR3 runs 15 residues. The CDR3 sequence: CASSPYGQGVQPQHF. The CDR3 bases are TGTGCCAGCAGCCCATATGGGCAGGGTGTGCAGCCCCAGCATTTT.

The V and J genes are TRBV7-9 and TRBJ1-5; D gene unclear. The V gene lost 5 bases and the J gene lost 9 bases, with 14 bases spanning the gap. This CDR3 has 13 amino acids. Germline loops: CDR1 SEHNR, CDR2 FQNEAQ (reference sequence). Here the CDR3 reads CASSLDGLGPQHF. The CDR3 DNA sequence: TGTGCCAGCAGCCTCGACGGGCTGGGGCCCCAGCATTTT.

This clone was detected a few times. This sample includes further DNA sequences coding for the same CDR3. The chain uses TRBV2 and TRBJ1-5; TRBD1 matches 8 bases. The CDR3 sequence is 13 residues long. With 6 bases clipped from V and 5 bases from J, the junction kept 3 bases outside the gene matches. Germline lookup yields CDR1 SNHLY and CDR2 FYNNEI. CDR3 loop: CASSGTGDQPQHF. CDR3 in DNA: TGTGCCAGCAGCGGGACAGGTGATCAGCCCCAGCATTTT. The full variable domain, in which reference TRBV2 and TRBJ1-5 provide the parts outside the CDR3, is EPEVTQTPSHQVTQMGQEVILRCVPISNHLYFYWYRQILGQKVEFLVSFYNNEISEKSEIFDDQFSVERPDGSNFTLKIRSTKLEDSAMYFCASSGTGDQPQHFGDGTRLSIL.

The chain employs TRBV9 and TRBJ2-2; 9 positions match TRBD1. The V and J ends lost 2 bases and 3 bases, in that order; junction bases with no gene match: 5. The CDR3 sequence is 16 residues long. CDR1 is SGDLS, CDR2 YYNGEE, per germline. The CDR3 DNA is TGTGCCAGCAGCGTTTCTGGACAGGGGTACACCGGGGAGCTGTTTTTT. Protein sequence: CASSVSGQGYTGELFF.